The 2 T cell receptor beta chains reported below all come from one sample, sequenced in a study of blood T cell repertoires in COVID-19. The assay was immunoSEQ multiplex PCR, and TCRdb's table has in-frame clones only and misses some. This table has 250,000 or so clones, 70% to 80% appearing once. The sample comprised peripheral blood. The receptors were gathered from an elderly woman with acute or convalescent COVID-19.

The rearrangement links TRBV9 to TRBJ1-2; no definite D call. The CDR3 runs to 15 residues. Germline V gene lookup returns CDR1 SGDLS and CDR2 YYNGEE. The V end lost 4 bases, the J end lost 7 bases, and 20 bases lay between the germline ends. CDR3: CASSPPDGFSSGYTF. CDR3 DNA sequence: TGTGCCAGCAGCCCCCCCGACGGGTTCAGTAGTGGCTACACCTTC.

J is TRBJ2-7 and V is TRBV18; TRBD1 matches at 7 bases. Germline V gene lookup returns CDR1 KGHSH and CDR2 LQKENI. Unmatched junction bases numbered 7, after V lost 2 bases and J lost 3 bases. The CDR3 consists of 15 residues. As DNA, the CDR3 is TGTGCCAGCTCACCAAAGGACAGGCAGGGCTACGAGCAGTACTTC. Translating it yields CASSPKDRQGYEQYF.